This T cell receptor (beta chain) was retrieved from a study of cytomegalovirus exposure and HLA in healthy donors. The CDR3 has 14 amino acids. PCR was performed using 60 Vbeta and 13 Jbeta primers. Some clones are missing from TCRdb's copy, which holds only in-frame ones; the method was immunoSEQ multiplex PCR. The sample consists of approximately 150,000 clones, under 70% of them appearing once. This clone was seen a few times. Antigen unknown. Study-level points and caveats: In a later analysis, HLA-C alleles had the fewest associated TCRs, DRB1 alleles the most. Among CMV-associated TCR beta chains, most appeared HLA-restricted in a later analysis. The authors reported that TCR beta sequences could predict HLA-A and HLA-B alleles. These predictions were accurate for most subjects in the first cohort. In an earlier analysis, in some 500 donors, most V segments appeared productive either ~90% or ~30% of the time.

The chain joins TRBV21-1 to TRBJ1-5; TRBD1, the D gene given by the table, was not confirmed from the DNA. TRBV21-1 is a pseudogene. Sequencing was carried out using PBMCs. The receptor was isolated from a woman aged 55 to 70 in good health and CMV-seronegative. The CDR3 DNA is TGTGCCAGCAGCAAATTGGGGCAGGATCAGCCCCAGCATTTT. Its protein product is CASSKLGQDQPQHF.